Listed below are T cell receptor beta chains from one sample, sequenced in a study of T cell changes during pregnancy in multiple sclerosis. The table came from immunoSEQ multiplex PCR; TCRdb's copy has only in-frame clones and leaves some out. Found here are under 50,000 clones, over 85% of them singletons; the top ten hold about 4%. The sequencing used CD8+ T cells from peripheral blood mononuclear cells, collected after pregnancy. The receptor set was obtained from a female donor with multiple sclerosis, enrolled in a pregnancy study. CDR3s include the opening cysteine and the closing phenylalanine or tryptophan. Fields, in order: V gene, clone size, J gene, CDR3 length, D gene, CDR3 protein, CDR3 DNA. D genes are given only for firm matches. The size of a clone is reported for some rows only, either as once, few or many, or as a class for expanded clones.

v_gene: TRBV14
abundance: .
j_gene: TRBJ1-2
len: 14
d_gene: .
CDR3aa: CASSQDLTGYGYTF
CDR3nt: TGTGCCAGCAGCCAAGATTTAACAGGGTATGGCTACACCTTC

v_gene: TRBV7-9
abundance: once
j_gene: TRBJ2-1
len: 15
d_gene: TRBD1
CDR3aa: CASSLLTGPYNEQFF
CDR3nt: TGTGCCAGCAGCTTACTGACAGGGCCCTACAATGAGCAGTTCTTC

v_gene: TRBV7-9
abundance: .
j_gene: TRBJ2-5
len: 15
d_gene: .
CDR3aa: CASSLVTTGEETQYF
CDR3nt: TGTGCCAGCAGCTTAGTTACAACCGGGGAAGAGACCCAGTACTTC

v_gene: TRBV6-5
abundance: .
j_gene: TRBJ1-1
len: 15
d_gene: .
CDR3aa: CASSYGQGMSTEAFF
CDR3nt: TGTGCCAGCAGTTACGGGCAGGGAATGAGCACTGAAGCTTTCTTT

v_gene: TRBV28
abundance: .
j_gene: TRBJ2-7
len: 15
d_gene: TRBD1
CDR3aa: CASSFRQGFIYEQYF
CDR3nt: TGTGCCAGCAGTTTTCGACAGGGATTCATATACGAGCAGTACTTC

v_gene: TRBV5-1
abundance: .
j_gene: TRBJ1-1
len: 14
d_gene: .
CDR3aa: CASSTTGPNTEAFF
CDR3nt: TGCGCCAGCAGCACAACAGGGCCGAACACTGAAGCTTTCTTT

v_gene: TRBV19
abundance: .
j_gene: TRBJ1-5
len: 14
d_gene: .
CDR3aa: CASSIGGVDQPQHF
CDR3nt: TGTGCCAGTAGTATAGGGGGCGTTGATCAGCCCCAGCATTTT

v_gene: TRBV9
abundance: .
j_gene: TRBJ1-2
len: 15
d_gene: .
CDR3aa: CASSVESLPNYGYTF
CDR3nt: TGTGCCAGCAGCGTAGAGAGTCTTCCTAACTATGGCTACACCTTC

v_gene: TRBV27
abundance: .
j_gene: TRBJ2-7
len: 13
d_gene: .
CDR3aa: CASTGQKNYEQYF
CDR3nt: TGTGCCAGCACCGGACAGAAGAACTACGAGCAGTACTTC

v_gene: TRBV28
abundance: .
j_gene: TRBJ2-7
len: 14
d_gene: .
CDR3aa: CASSFAGLSYEQYF
CDR3nt: TGTGCCAGCAGTTTCGCGGGGTTATCCTACGAGCAGTACTTC

v_gene: TRBV7-6
abundance: .
j_gene: TRBJ1-5
len: 14
d_gene: .
CDR3aa: CASSLGQQNQPQHF
CDR3nt: TGTGCCAGCAGCTTAGGACAGCAAAATCAGCCCCAGCATTTT

v_gene: TRBV11-3
abundance: once
j_gene: TRBJ2-7
len: 14
d_gene: TRBD2
CDR3aa: CASSVAGGPYEQYF
CDR3nt: TGTGCCAGCAGCGTAGCGGGAGGGCCCTACGAGCAGTACTTC

v_gene: TRBV19
abundance: .
j_gene: TRBJ1-6
len: 14
d_gene: .
CDR3aa: CASSPRATFSPLHF
CDR3nt: TGTGCCAGTAGTCCCAGGGCCACCTTTTCACCCCTCCACTTT

v_gene: TRBV19
abundance: .
j_gene: TRBJ1-1
len: 15
d_gene: TRBD1
CDR3aa: CASSIMGQLNTEAFF
CDR3nt: TGTGCCAGTAGTATAATGGGACAGCTAAACACTGAAGCTTTCTTT

v_gene: TRBV27
abundance: .
j_gene: TRBJ1-5
len: 15
d_gene: .
CDR3aa: CASSLSRRGNQPQHF
CDR3nt: TGTGCCAGCAGTTTATCGAGGAGAGGCAATCAGCCCCAGCATTTT

v_gene: TRBV2
abundance: .
j_gene: TRBJ2-1
len: 16
d_gene: TRBD2
CDR3aa: CASWTSGTFSYNEQFF
CDR3nt: TGTGCCAGCTGGACTAGCGGGACCTTTTCCTACAATGAGCAGTTCTTC

v_gene: TRBV27
abundance: .
j_gene: TRBJ2-7
len: 15
d_gene: TRBD1
CDR3aa: CASSLTRDSSYEQYF
CDR3nt: TGTGCCAGCAGTTTAACCCGGGACAGTTCCTACGAGCAGTACTTC

v_gene: TRBV27
abundance: .
j_gene: TRBJ1-2
len: 15
d_gene: .
CDR3aa: CASGSAGEGNYGYTF
CDR3nt: TGTGCCAGCGGCTCGGCGGGGGAGGGAAACTATGGCTACACCTTC

v_gene: TRBV29-1
abundance: .
j_gene: TRBJ2-1
len: 14
d_gene: .
CDR3aa: CSVGRAIPGNEQFF
CDR3nt: TGCAGCGTTGGGAGGGCCATCCCGGGCAATGAGCAGTTCTTC

v_gene: TRBV2
abundance: few
j_gene: TRBJ2-6
len: 14
d_gene: .
CDR3aa: CASKGETGANVLTF
CDR3nt: TGTGCCAGCAAAGGGGAAACTGGGGCCAACGTCCTGACTTTC

v_gene: TRBV9
abundance: few
j_gene: TRBJ1-1
len: 15
d_gene: .
CDR3aa: CASSVQDILNTEAFF
CDR3nt: TGTGCCAGCAGCGTACAGGACATCCTGAACACTGAAGCTTTCTTT

v_gene: TRBV7-2
abundance: .
j_gene: TRBJ1-2
len: 13
d_gene: TRBD1
CDR3aa: CASSLNRGRGYTF
CDR3nt: TGTGCCAGCAGCTTAAACAGGGGCCGGGGCTACACCTTC

v_gene: TRBV14
abundance: .
j_gene: TRBJ2-7
len: 16
d_gene: TRBD2
CDR3aa: CASSRGLAGFGYEQYF
CDR3nt: TGTGCCAGCAGCCGGGGCCTAGCGGGCTTCGGATACGAGCAGTACTTC

v_gene: TRBV28
abundance: .
j_gene: TRBJ2-5
len: 13
d_gene: .
CDR3aa: CASTTRGQETQYF
CDR3nt: TGTGCCAGCACCACCCGGGGGCAAGAGACCCAGTACTTC

v_gene: TRBV9
abundance: .
j_gene: TRBJ2-5
len: 14
d_gene: .
CDR3aa: CASSVQGTQETQYF
CDR3nt: TGTGCCAGCAGCGTACAGGGGACGCAAGAGACCCAGTACTTC

v_gene: TRBV2
abundance: .
j_gene: TRBJ2-1
len: 16
d_gene: TRBD1
CDR3aa: CASSEALDRELSEQFF
CDR3nt: TGTGCCAGCAGTGAAGCGTTAGACAGGGAGCTCAGTGAGCAGTTCTTC

v_gene: TRBV4-3
abundance: .
j_gene: TRBJ2-7
len: 14
d_gene: TRBD1
CDR3aa: CASSPGQGTYEQYF
CDR3nt: TGCGCCAGCAGCCCGGGACAGGGGACCTACGAGCAGTACTTC